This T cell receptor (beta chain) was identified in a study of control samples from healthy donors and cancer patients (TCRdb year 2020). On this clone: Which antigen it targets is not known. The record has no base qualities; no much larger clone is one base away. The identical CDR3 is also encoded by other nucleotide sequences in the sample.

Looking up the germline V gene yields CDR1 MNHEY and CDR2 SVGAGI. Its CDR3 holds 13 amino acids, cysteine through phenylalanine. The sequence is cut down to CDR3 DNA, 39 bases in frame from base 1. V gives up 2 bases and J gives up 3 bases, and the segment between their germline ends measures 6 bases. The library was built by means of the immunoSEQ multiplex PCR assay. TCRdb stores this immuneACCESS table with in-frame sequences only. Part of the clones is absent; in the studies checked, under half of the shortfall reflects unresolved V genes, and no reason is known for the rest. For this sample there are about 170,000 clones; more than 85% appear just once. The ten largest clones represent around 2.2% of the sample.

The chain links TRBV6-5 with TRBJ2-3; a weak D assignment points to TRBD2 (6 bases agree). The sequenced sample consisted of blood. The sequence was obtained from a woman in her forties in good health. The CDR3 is CASSYGGTDTQYF. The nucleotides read TGTGCCAGCAGTTACGGAGGGACAGATACGCAGTATTTT.